This T cell receptor (beta chain) was recorded in a study of shared clonotypes between healthy human individuals. The table came from immunoSEQ multiplex PCR; TCRdb's copy has only in-frame clones and leaves some out. The sample holds about 2.3 million clones, approximately 90% seen once. The CDR3 has 17 amino acids. V gave up 5 bases and J gave up 5 bases; unmatched junction bases: 15. CDR1 is MNHEY and CDR2 is SMNVEV in the germline V gene (reference sequence). Specimen: naive CD4+ T cells from PBMCs. Subset given: CD45RA+ positively selected. This sequence was found in a man aged 18 to 30 in good health. Some clones in this sample may be carry-over from other donors' samples. The chain combines TRBV27 with TRBJ1-3, with 7 bases that match TRBD1. CDR3 sequence: CASSLLSRGGRRNTIYF. As DNA, the CDR3 is TGTGCCAGCAGTCTCCTCTCAAGAGGGGGCAGGCGAAACACCATATATTTT.